Following are 9 T cell receptor beta chains from one sample sequenced in a study of patients and donors after allogeneic stem cell transplantation (dated by TCRdb to the early 2020s). Receptors were amplified or captured by RT-PCR. TCRdb lists the instrument as NextSeq 550. TCRdb took the public reads, trimmed them with fastp at Q25, ran MiXCR for clone calling and kept in-frame beta chains. CDR3 protein sequences are deduplicated, and each keeps its most common genes and DNA. The sample table contains roughly 880,000 distinct CDR3 sequences; only one count was recorded for about 20% of them. In total, the top ten clones hold around 6% of the sample. Specimen: blood, either unsorted or a sorted T cell fraction (not recorded which). These TCRs come from a human donor who was either an allogeneic HSCT recipient or a stem cell or donor lymphocyte infusion donor (not recorded which). It is not recorded whose cells these are; they may come from a transplant donor.

V is TRBV18 and J is TRBJ2-2; the D is unclear. Germline V gene sequence: CDR1 KGHSH, CDR2 LQKENI. With 0 bases removed from V and 5 bases from J, the gap between germline ends came to 16 bases. This CDR3 contains 17 residues. The CDR3 loop is CASSPPAHGSVTGELFF. CDR3 coding DNA: TGTGCCAGCTCACCACCGGCCCACGGTTCGGTTACCGGGGAGCTGTTTTTT.

The rearrangement joins TRBV6-5 to TRBJ2-1; D not certain. CDR3 length: 14 amino acids. Trimming removed 1 base from V and 6 bases from J, with 10 bases in between. The germline CDR1 and CDR2 sequences are MNHEY and SVGAGI. CDR3 in DNA: TGTGCCAGCAGTTACTACCTGGGGTCCAATGAGCAGTTCTTC. It translates to CASSYYLGSNEQFF.

This chain connects TRBV12-3 or TRBV12-4 to TRBJ2-6; TRBD1 might be the D (6 bases). This CDR3 region has 16 residues. V gave up 4 bases and J gave up 0 bases, with 10 bases separating them. The CDR3 DNA is TGTGCCAGCAGTTCGTGGACAGCCTCTGGGGCCAACGTCCTGACTTTC. Translated, it gives CASSSWTASGANVLTF.

The rearrangement links TRBV12-3 or TRBV12-4 to TRBJ2-2, with D unresolved. This CDR3 contains 15 residues. Trimming stripped 5 bases from V and 4 bases from J, with 14 bases between. The CDR3 DNA is TGTGCCAGCAGTACCCCGGGCCCGGGCACCGGGGAGCTGTTTTTT. Protein product: CASSTPGPGTGELFF.

This sequence joins TRBV5-1 and TRBJ2-1, with 8 bases aligning to TRBD1. CDR3 length equals 15 residues. The germline gives CDR1 SGHRS, CDR2 YFSETQ. V dropped 3 bases and J dropped 8; count of bases not matched to a gene: 10. For the CDR3, the DNA is TGCGCCAGCAGCTACCTAGGACAGGGAGTCGATGAGCAGTTCTTC. Protein sequence: CASSYLGQGVDEQFF.

The V call is TRBV2, the J call TRBJ1-2, with no clear D. The CDR3 has 14 residues. Trimming stripped 1 base from V and 0 bases from J, with 6 bases between. Germline assignment: CDR1 SNHLY and CDR2 FYNNEI. Here the CDR3 DNA reads TGTGCCAGCAGTGAAGAGGCGGCTAACTATGGCTACACCTTC. It specifies CASSEEAANYGYTF. Full variable domain (outside the CDR3, taken from reference TRBV2 and TRBJ1-2): EPEVTQTPSHQVTQMGQEVILRCVPISNHLYFYWYRQILGQKVEFLVSFYNNEISEKSEIFDDQFSVERPDGSNFTLKIRSTKLEDSAMYFCASSEEAANYGYTFGSGTRLTVV.

The chain employs TRBV25-1 and TRBJ2-7, with TRBD1 matching 7 bases. Looked up from germline, CDR1 is MGHDK and CDR2 is SYGVNS. There are 14 residues in the CDR3. V dropped 8 bases and J dropped 0; count of bases not matched to a gene: 7. The CDR3 nucleotides read TGTGCCAGCGGGAACTGGGACAGCTCCTACGAGCAGTACTTC. Translating gives CASGNWDSSYEQYF.

The chain uses TRBV12-3 or TRBV12-4 and TRBJ2-3; the D is unclear. V dropped 2 bases and J dropped 1 base, with 10 bases sitting between them. The CDR3 runs 15 residues. The DNA for the CDR3 is TGTGCCAGCAGTTTATATATAAGCCGCACAGATACGCAGTATTTT. Protein: CASSLYISRTDTQYF.

There are a few counts of this clonotype. V is TRBV6-2 or TRBV6-3 and J is TRBJ2-1; D remains unclear. The V end lost 0 bases, the J end lost 3 bases, and 6 bases lay between the germline ends. Per germline, CDR1 MNHEY and CDR2 SVGEGT. CDR3 size: 14 residues. The CDR3, as DNA: TGTGCCAGCAGTTACTCGTGGGTCTACAATGAGCAGTTCTTC. Protein: CASSYSWVYNEQFF.